The rows below give T cell receptor beta chains drawn from one sample of a study of blood T cell repertoires in COVID-19. TCRdb's table, derived via immunoSEQ multiplex PCR, lists solely in-frame clones and lacks some. The data show roughly 170,000 clones, approximately 86% seen once. The material sequenced was peripheral blood. The receptors were sampled from a man aged 40-49 years with active or convalescent COVID-19. CDR3s include the opening cysteine and the closing phenylalanine or tryptophan. Each record gives: V gene, clone size, J gene, D gene, CDR3 protein, CDR3 DNA. The D gene is left open where the match is weak. Some rows mark clone size as missing; the rest say once, few, many or name a class of expanded clone.

TRBV6-6	.	TRBJ1-1	TRBD1	CASSYPSGQLNTEAFF	TGTGCCAGCAGTTACCCGTCGGGACAGTTGAACACTGAAGCTTTCTTT
TRBV24-1	.	TRBJ2-3	.	CATSDFTGSGGDTQYF	TGTGCCACCAGTGATTTTACAGGCTCCGGGGGAGATACGCAGTATTTT
TRBV5-8	.	TRBJ1-5	.	CASSLTPSAQGGNQPQHF	TGTGCCAGCAGCTTGACCCCCAGCGCTCAGGGTGGCAATCAGCCCCAGCATTTT
TRBV6-5	.	TRBJ1-4	TRBD1	CASRRDRGGEKLFF	TGTGCCAGCAGACGAGACAGGGGAGGTGAAAAACTGTTTTTT
TRBV6-1	.	TRBJ2-1	.	CASSAAGKDPYNEQFF	TGTGCCAGCAGTGCGGCCGGGAAAGACCCCTACAATGAGCAGTTCTTC
TRBV12-3/TRBV12-4	.	TRBJ1-1	.	CASSLTTKTEAFF	TGTGCCAGCAGTTTAACAACAAAGACTGAAGCTTTCTTT
TRBV28	few	TRBJ2-2	.	CASSSYSPGTFGELFF	TGTGCCAGCAGTTCCTACTCCCCCGGGACTTTCGGGGAGCTGTTTTTT
TRBV10-3	.	TRBJ1-1	.	CAISPFGRLNTEAFF	TGTGCCATCAGCCCGTTTGGGAGGCTGAACACTGAAGCTTTCTTT
TRBV19	.	TRBJ1-2	.	CASRRAEGTYGYTF	TGTGCCAGTAGACGGGCTGAGGGCACCTATGGCTACACCTTC
TRBV11-3	.	TRBJ1-1	.	CASSPGRNTEAFF	TGTGCCAGCAGCCCGGGGAGGAACACTGAAGCTTTCTTT